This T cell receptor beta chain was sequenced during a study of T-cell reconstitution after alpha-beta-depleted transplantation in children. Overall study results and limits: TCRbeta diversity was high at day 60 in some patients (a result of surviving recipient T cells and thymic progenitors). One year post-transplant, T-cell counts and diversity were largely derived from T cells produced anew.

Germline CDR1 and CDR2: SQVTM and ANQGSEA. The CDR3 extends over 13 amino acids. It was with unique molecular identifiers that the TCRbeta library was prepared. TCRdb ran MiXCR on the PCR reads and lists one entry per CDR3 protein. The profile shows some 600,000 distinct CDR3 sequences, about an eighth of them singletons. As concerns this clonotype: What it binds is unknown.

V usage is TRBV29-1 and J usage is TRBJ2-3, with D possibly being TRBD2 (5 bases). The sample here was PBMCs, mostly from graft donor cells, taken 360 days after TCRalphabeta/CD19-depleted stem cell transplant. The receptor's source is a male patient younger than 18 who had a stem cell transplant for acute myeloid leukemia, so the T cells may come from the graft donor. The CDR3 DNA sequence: TGCATCCTTTCGGAGCGGCTCACAGATACGCAGTATTTT. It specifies CILSERLTDTQYF.